These T cell receptor beta chains were read from a single sample in a study of tumor-infiltrating lymphocytes in oesophageal squamous cell carcinoma. Each CDR3 protein is one row after TCRdb ran MiXCR on the PCR reads. The sample has roughly 21,000 distinct CDR3 sequences; approximately 38% are singletons. What was sequenced was esophageal tumor tissue. These TCRs come from a male donor with esophageal squamous cell carcinoma. The CDR3 runs from the conserved cysteine through the conserved F or W. Each record gives: J gene, V gene, D gene, CDR3 protein. A D gene is named only where the DNA matches it firmly.

TRBJ2-2 TRBV20-1 TRBD1 CSAYNRDRGTGELFF
TRBJ2-3 TRBV6-6 TRBD1 CASTAGQGIANTGELYF
TRBJ2-1 TRBV28 - CASSLFGNEQFF
TRBJ1-5 TRBV2 - CASSAPGGNQPQHF
TRBJ2-6 TRBV5-4 - CASRTALPSGANVLTF
TRBJ2-3 TRBV5-6 - CASSSAPTGDTQYF
TRBJ2-2 TRBV7-9 - CASSLHLATGELFF
TRBJ2-2 TRBV6-1 - CASSPQSTGNTGELFF
TRBJ2-1 TRBV7-8 TRBD2 CASSSRGTPSGGNEQFF
- TRBV4-2 - CASSQEFGNGSGEQYF
TRBJ2-3 TRBV7-2 - CASREDNTDTQYF
TRBJ2-5 TRBV9 - CASGGGGFYNEQYF
TRBJ2-7 TRBV12-5 - CASGLWRFDEQYF
TRBJ1-2 TRBV24-1 TRBD1 CATSGSQGVDGYTF
TRBJ1-1 TRBV10-3 - CAISEANTEAFF
TRBJ2-7 TRBV12-3/TRBV12-4 - CASSLNRRLYEQYF
TRBJ1-1 TRBV5-8 - CASRRIEAFF
TRBJ2-1 TRBV7-8 - CASSLVHAGDRRGNEQFF
TRBJ1-2 TRBV12-3/TRBV12-4 - CASSPPWSYGYTF
- TRBV7-4 - CASSLTGFNEQFF
TRBJ2-7 TRBV28 TRBD1 CASRSGTGYEQYF
- TRBV6-1 - CASSEPRTSYEQFF
TRBJ2-1 TRBV6-1 TRBD2 CASSSTRREGNEQFF
TRBJ2-7 TRBV11-2 TRBD2 CASSPRLAGGPKYYEQYF
TRBJ2-5 TRBV7-3 TRBD1 CASSQGQGRYF
TRBJ1-3 TRBV5-6 - CASSLGQGGNTIYF
TRBJ2-1 TRBV11-2 - CASSLGANRNNEQFF
- TRBV7-6 - CASSFSPGQETQYF
- TRBV15 TRBD2 CATRREGNEQFF
TRBJ2-1 TRBV6-8 TRBD2 CASPYQPGLAGIPYNEQFF
- TRBV6-2/TRBV6-3 - CASSATGSGEQYF
TRBJ2-7 TRBV5-1 TRBD2 CASSETGEFWAGAFGEQYF
TRBJ2-7 TRBV6-1 - CASSGLTNHRYEQYF
TRBJ1-6 TRBV7-2 - CASSSDSYNSPLHF
TRBJ1-2 TRBV20-1 - CSARDRQLYGYTF
TRBJ1-5 TRBV19 TRBD1 CASLRRTGQSNQPQHF
TRBJ2-1 TRBV7-6 - CASSHLNTGLTANEQFF
TRBJ2-5 TRBV7-6 TRBD1 CASSFGTAQETQYF
TRBJ2-5 TRBV7-3 - CASSLNAQGSQETQYF
TRBJ2-7 TRBV7-3 - CASSPTSGEQYF
TRBJ2-7 TRBV7-6 TRBD1 CASSWDSYADTQYF
TRBJ1-3 TRBV27 - CASPPWEKRNTIYF
TRBJ1-3 TRBV5-4 - CALGAGGNTIYF
TRBJ2-7 TRBV7-9 - CASSIQGGVSYEQYF
TRBJ2-1 TRBV5-3 TRBD2 CARSLASGIDEQFF
TRBJ2-3 TRBV11-2 - CASSPGYSTDTQYF
TRBJ1-1 TRBV7-2 - CASRRGRDTEAFF
- TRBV6-6 TRBD1 CASSYPHRGLDLYEQYF
TRBJ2-5 TRBV2 TRBD2 CASSEGIGRRETQYF
TRBJ2-1 TRBV27 - CASSSSQPLLNEQFF
TRBJ2-3 TRBV12-3/TRBV12-4 TRBD2 CASIPGLAGGVDTQYF
- TRBV7-3 TRBD1 CASSFSGGELQYF